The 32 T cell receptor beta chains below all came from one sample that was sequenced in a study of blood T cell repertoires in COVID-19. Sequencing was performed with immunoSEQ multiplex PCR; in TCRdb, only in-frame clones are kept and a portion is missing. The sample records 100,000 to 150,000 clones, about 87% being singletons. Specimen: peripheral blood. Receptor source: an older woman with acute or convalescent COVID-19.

CDR3 in amino acids: CAWTPQGSTGELFF. The CDR3 DNA follows: TGTGCCTGGACCCCACAGGGAAGCACCGGGGAGCTGTTTTTT. V and J are TRBV30 and TRBJ2-2; perhaps TRBD1 as D (6 bases). CDR1 GTSNPN and CDR2 SVGIG come from the germline V gene (reference sequence). The germline V and J ends were trimmed by 4 bases and 4 bases, with 13 bases remaining between them. The CDR3 extends over 14 amino acids.

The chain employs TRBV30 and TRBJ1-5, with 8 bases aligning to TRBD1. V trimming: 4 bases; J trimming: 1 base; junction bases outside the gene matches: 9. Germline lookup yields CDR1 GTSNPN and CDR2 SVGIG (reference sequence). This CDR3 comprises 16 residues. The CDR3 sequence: CAWTIGTGGSNQPQHF. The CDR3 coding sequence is TGTGCCTGGACTATAGGAACAGGGGGAAGCAATCAGCCCCAGCATTTT. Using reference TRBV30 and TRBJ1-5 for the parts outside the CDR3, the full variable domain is SQTIHQWPATLVQPVGSPLSLECTVEGTSNPNLYWYRQAAGRGLQLLFYSVGIGQISSEVPQNLSASRPQDRQFILSSKKLLLSDSGFYLCAWTIGTGGSNQPQHFGDGTRLSIL.

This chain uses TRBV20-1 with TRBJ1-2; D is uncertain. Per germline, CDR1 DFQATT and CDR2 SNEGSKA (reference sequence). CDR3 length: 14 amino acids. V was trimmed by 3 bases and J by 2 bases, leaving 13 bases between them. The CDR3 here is CSASNLPQNYGYTF. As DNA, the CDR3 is TGCAGTGCTAGTAATCTCCCACAGAACTATGGCTACACCTTC.

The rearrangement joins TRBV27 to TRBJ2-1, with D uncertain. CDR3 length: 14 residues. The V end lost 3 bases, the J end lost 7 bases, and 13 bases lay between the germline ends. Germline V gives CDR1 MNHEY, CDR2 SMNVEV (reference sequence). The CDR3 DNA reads TGTGCCAGCAGTTTTAGTCTGTCCCTAAATGAGCAGTTCTTC. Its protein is CASSFSLSLNEQFF.

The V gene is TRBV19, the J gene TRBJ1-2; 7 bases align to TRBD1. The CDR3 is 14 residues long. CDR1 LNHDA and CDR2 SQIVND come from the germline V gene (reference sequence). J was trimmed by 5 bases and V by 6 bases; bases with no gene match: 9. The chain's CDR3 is CASSPRGSGYGYTF. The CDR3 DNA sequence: TGTGCCAGTAGCCCCAGGGGGTCGGGGTATGGCTACACCTTC.

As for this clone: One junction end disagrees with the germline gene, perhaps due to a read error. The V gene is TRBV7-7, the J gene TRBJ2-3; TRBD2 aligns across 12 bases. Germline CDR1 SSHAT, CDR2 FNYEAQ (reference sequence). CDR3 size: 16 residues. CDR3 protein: CASSSGLAGNTDTQYF. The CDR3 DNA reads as TGTGCTAGCAGTTCCGGACTAGCGGGGAACACAGATACGCAGTATTTT.

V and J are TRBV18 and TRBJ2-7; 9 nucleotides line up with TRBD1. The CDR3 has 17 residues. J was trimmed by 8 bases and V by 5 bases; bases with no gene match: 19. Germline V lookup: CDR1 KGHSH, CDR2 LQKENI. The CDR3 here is CASSAQSPGGQGIQQYV. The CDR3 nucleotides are TGTGCCAGCTCAGCCCAATCCCCAGGCGGACAGGGGATACAGCAGTACGTC.

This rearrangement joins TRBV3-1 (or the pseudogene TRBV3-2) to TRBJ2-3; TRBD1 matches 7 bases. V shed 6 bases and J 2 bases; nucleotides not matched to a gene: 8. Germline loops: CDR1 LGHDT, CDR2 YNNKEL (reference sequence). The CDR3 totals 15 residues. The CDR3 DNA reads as TGTGCCAGCAGGTCGTCGACAGGGTACACAGATACGCAGTATTTT. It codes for CASRSSTGYTDTQYF.

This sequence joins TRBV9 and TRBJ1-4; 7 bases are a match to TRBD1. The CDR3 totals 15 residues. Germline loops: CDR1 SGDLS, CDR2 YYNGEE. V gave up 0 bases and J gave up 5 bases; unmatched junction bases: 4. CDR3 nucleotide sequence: TGTGCCAGCAGCGTAGAGCCAGGGGGAAATGAAAAACTGTTTTTT. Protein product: CASSVEPGGNEKLFF.

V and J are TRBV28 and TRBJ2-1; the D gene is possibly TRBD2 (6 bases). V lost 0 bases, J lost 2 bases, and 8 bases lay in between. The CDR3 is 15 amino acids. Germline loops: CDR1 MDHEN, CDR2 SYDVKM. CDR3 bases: TGTGCCAGCAGTTTATGGTCGGGGGCCTACAATGAGCAGTTCTTC. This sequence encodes CASSLWSGAYNEQFF.

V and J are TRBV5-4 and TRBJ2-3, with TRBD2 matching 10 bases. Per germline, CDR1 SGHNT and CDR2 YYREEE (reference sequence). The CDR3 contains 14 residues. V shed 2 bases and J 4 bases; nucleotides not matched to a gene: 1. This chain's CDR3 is CASSLAGGADTQYF. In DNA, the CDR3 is TGTGCCAGCAGCTTAGCGGGAGGGGCAGATACGCAGTATTTT.

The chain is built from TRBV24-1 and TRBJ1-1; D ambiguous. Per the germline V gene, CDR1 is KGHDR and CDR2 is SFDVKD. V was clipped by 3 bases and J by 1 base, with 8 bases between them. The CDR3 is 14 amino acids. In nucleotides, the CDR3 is TGTGCCACCAGTGATCCAGGTAGGAACACTGAAGCTTTCTTT. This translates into CATSDPGRNTEAFF.

The DNA of the CDR3 is TGTGCCAGCAGGGGGGGTGGACCCGAGCAGTACGTC. Translated, it gives CASRGGGPEQYV. The chain recombines TRBV6-1 with TRBJ2-7; the D gene is possibly TRBD2 (6 bases). Germline V gives CDR1 MNHNS, CDR2 SASEGT. The CDR3 spans 12 residues. The V and J ends lost 6 bases and 6 bases respectively, with 12 bases between them.

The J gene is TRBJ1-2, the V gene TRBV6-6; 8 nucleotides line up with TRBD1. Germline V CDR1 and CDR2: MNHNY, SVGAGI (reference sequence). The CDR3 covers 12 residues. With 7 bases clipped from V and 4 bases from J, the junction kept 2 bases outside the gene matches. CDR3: CASMTGAYGYTF. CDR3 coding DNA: TGTGCCAGCATGACAGGGGCCTATGGCTACACCTTC.

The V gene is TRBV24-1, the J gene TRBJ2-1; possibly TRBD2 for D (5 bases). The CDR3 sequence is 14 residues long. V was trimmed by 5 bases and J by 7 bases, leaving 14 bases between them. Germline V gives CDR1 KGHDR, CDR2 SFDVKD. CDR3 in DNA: TGTGCCACCAGTGGCGGGTCGTCGGGAAATGAGCAGTTCTTC. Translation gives CATSGGSSGNEQFF.

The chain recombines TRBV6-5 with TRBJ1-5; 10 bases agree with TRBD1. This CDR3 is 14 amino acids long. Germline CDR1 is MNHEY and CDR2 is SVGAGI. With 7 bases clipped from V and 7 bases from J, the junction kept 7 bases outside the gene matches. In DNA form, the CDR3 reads TGTGCCAGCATCCCCGGACAGGGGGACCAGCCCCAGCATTTT. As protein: CASIPGQGDQPQHF.

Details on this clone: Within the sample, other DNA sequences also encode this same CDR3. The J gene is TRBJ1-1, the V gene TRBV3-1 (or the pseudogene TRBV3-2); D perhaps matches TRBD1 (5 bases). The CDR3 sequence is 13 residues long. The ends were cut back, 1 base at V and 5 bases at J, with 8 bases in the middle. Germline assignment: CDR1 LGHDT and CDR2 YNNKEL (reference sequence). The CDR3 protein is CASSQVGGTEAFF. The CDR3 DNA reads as TGTGCCAGCAGCCAAGTGGGGGGAACTGAAGCTTTCTTT.

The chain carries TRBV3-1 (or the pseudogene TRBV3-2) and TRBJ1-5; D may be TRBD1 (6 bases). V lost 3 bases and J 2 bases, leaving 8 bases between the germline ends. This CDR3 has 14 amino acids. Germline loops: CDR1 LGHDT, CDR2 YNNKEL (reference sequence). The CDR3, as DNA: TGTGCCAGCAGCCAGTCAGGGGGCAATCAGCCCCAGCATTTT. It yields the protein CASSQSGGNQPQHF.

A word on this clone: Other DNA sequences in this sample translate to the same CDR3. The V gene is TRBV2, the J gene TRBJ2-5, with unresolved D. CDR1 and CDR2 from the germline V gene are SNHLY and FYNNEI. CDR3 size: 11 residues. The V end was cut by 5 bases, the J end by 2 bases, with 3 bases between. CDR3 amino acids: CASSPQETQYF. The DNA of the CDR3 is TGTGCCAGCAGTCCTCAAGAGACCCAGTACTTC.

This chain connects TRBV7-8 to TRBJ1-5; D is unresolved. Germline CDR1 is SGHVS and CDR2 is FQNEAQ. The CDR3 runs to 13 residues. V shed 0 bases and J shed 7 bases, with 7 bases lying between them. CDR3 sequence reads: CASSLAEEQPQHF. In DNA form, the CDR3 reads TGTGCCAGCAGCTTAGCGGAGGAACAGCCCCAGCATTTT.

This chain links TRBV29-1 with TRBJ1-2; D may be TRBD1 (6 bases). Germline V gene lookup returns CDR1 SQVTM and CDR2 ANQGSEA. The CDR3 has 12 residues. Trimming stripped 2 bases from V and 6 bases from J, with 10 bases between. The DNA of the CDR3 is TGCAGCGTTGAAAACAGGGTGGATGGCTACACCTTC. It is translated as CSVENRVDGYTF.

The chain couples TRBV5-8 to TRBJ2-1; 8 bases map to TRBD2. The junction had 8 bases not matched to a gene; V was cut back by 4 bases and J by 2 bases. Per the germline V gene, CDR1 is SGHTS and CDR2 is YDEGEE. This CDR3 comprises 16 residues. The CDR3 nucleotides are TGTGCCAGCAGCGCGGGAACGGGAGGGCCCTACAATGAGCAGTTCTTC. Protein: CASSAGTGGPYNEQFF.

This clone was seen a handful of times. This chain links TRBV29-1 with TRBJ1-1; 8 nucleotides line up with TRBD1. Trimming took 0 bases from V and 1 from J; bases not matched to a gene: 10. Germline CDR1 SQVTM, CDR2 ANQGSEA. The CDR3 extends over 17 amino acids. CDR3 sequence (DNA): TGCAGCGTTGAAGATACGGGACAGGTAGAGGGGAACACTGAAGCTTTCTTT. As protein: CSVEDTGQVEGNTEAFF.

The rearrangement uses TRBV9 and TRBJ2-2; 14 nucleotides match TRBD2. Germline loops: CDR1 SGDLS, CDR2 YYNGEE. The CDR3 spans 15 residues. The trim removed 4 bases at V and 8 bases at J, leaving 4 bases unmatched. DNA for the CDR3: TGTGCCAGCAGCCCCGGACTAGCGGGAGGAGGGGAGCTGTTTTTT. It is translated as CASSPGLAGGGELFF.

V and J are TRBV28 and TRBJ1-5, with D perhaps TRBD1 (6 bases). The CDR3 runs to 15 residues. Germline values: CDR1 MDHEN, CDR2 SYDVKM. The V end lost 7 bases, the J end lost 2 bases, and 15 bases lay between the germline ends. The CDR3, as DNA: TGTGCCAGCAAGCTGGGAAACAGGGGCAATCAGCCCCAGCATTTT. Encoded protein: CASKLGNRGNQPQHF. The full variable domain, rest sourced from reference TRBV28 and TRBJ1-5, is DVKVTQSSRYLVKRTGEKVFLECVQDMDHENMFWYRQDPGLGLRLIYFSYDVKMKEKGDIPEGYSVSREKKERFSLILESASTNQTSMYLCASKLGNRGNQPQHFGDGTRLSIL.

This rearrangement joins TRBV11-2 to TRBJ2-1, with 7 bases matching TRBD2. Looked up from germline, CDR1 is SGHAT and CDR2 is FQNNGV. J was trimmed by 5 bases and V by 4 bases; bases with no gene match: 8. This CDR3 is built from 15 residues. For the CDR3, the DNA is TGTGCCAGCAGCTCTTGGGCGGGAGCGAACAATGAGCAGTTCTTC. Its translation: CASSSWAGANNEQFF.

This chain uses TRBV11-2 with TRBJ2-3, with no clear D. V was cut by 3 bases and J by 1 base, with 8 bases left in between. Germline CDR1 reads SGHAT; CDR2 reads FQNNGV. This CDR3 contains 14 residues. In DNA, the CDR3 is TGTGCCAGCAGCTTGACAAGAGGCACAGATACGCAGTATTTT. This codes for CASSLTRGTDTQYF.

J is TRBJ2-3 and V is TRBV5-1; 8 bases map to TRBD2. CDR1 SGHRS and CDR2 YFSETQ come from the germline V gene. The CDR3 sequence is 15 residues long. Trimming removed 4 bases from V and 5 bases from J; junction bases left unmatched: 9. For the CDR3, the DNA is TGCGCCAGCAGCACCCGAGCGGGAGAAAGAGATACGCAGTATTTT. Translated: CASSTRAGERDTQYF.

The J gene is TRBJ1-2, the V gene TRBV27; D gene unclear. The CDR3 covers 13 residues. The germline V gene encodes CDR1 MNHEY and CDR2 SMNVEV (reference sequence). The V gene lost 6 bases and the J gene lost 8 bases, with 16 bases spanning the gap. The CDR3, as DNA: TGTGCCAGCAGATTCCAGGCGTCGGGGGGCTACACCTTC. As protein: CASRFQASGGYTF.

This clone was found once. CDR3 sequence: CASKRGHRRETQYF. The CDR3 bases are TGCGCCAGCAAGCGGGGTCATAGACGGGAGACCCAGTACTTC. This chain uses TRBV23-1 with TRBJ2-5; 7 bases are shared with TRBD2. TRBV23-1 is known as an ORF, though its function is uncertain. The V gene end was trimmed by 7 bases and the J gene end by 5 bases; junction bases not matched to a gene: 10. CDR3 length: 14 amino acids.

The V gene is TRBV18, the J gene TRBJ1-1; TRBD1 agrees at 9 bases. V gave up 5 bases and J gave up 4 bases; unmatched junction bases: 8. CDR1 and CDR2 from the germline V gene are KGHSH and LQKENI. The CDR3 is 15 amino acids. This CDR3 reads CASSSRQGEGTEAFF. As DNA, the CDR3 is TGTGCCAGCTCATCCCGACAGGGGGAAGGCACTGAAGCTTTCTTT.

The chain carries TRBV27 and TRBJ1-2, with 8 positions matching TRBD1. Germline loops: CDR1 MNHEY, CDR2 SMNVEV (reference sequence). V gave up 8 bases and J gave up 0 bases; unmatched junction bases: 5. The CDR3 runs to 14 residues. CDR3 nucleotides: TGTGCCAGCCGGGTGGACAGGGCTAACTATGGCTACACCTTC. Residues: CASRVDRANYGYTF.